The 22 T cell receptor gamma chains presented below share a single source sample, sequenced in a study of Vδ1+ human thymocytes. Study-wide points: Thymic TRG and TRD repertoires appeared highly polyclonal, with Gaussian CDR3 length distributions.

The template was reverse-transcribed extracted RNA. Multiplex PCR used pooled V-gene forward primers and a constant-region reverse primer to amplify CDR3s. TCRdb processed the multiplex PCR reads again with the CATT caller. The data show approximately 20,000 gamma-chain clones, roughly 15% seen once. Antigens for these TCRs are unknown. Sequenced material: Vdelta1+ gamma-delta thymocytes from the thymus. The subset denotes: FACS-sorted CD3+ TCRalphabeta- TCRVdelta1+ TCRVdelta2- thymocytes. These TCRs come from a child in the first two years of life who had congenital heart surgery.

The gene calls are TRGV2 and TRGJ1 or TRGJ2. This CDR3 is built from 15 residues. With V trimmed by 0 bases and J by 4 bases, 9 bases remained unmatched. Germline CDR1 reads EGSNGY; CDR2 reads YDSYNSKV. CDR3 sequence (DNA): TGTGCCACCTGGGACGGGCCCCCATTGTATTATAAGAAACTCTTT. It codes for CATWDGPPLYYKKLF.

The V gene is TRGV5, the J gene TRGJ1 or TRGJ2. The CDR3 has 10 residues. Trimming cost V 1 base and J 9 bases; bases outside gene matches: 0. CDR1 and CDR2 (germline): VINAFY, YDVSNSKD. As DNA, the CDR3 is TGTGCCACCTGGGACAGTAAGAAACTCTTT. This codes for CATWDSKKLF.

The rearrangement joins TRGV5 to TRGJP. The CDR3 has 15 amino acids. The ends lost 0 bases at V and 10 bases at J; junction bases unmatched: 3. Germline V gene lookup returns CDR1 VINAFY and CDR2 YDVSNSKD. The CDR3 protein is CATWDRLLGKKIKVF. CDR3 bases: TGTGCCACCTGGGACAGGTTATTGGGCAAAAAAATCAAGGTATTT.

This clone was picked up a small number of times. The chain carries TRGV2 and TRGJ1 or TRGJ2. Trimming removed 2 bases from V and 3 bases from J; junction bases left unmatched: 4. Germline CDR1 and CDR2: EGSNGY and YDSYNSKV. The CDR3 runs to 13 residues. The CDR3 bases are TGTGCCACCTGGGACGTAGGTTATTATAAGAAACTCTTT. Protein: CATWDVGYYKKLF.

The genes are TRGV3 and TRGJ1 or TRGJ2. Germline-derived CDR1 and CDR2 are VTNTFY and YDVSTARD (reference sequence). V trimming: 0 bases; J trimming: 0 bases; junction bases outside the gene matches: 8. The CDR3 covers 16 residues. The CDR3 nucleotides read TGTGCCACCTGGGACAGGCTGAGTTCGAATTATTATAAGAAACTCTTT. Translating gives CATWDRLSSNYYKKLF.

The table lists this clone with a few counts. The rearrangement joins TRGV3 to TRGJ1 or TRGJ2. CDR3 length: 12 amino acids. The germline V gene encodes CDR1 VTNTFY and CDR2 YDVSTARD (reference sequence). With V trimmed by 1 base and J by 12 bases, 9 bases remained unmatched. CDR3 nucleotides: TGTGCCACCTGGGACAGCCCTTCGGTGAAACTCTTT. It codes for CATWDSPSVKLF.

Comment on this clone: Compared with germline, one end of the junction differs, possibly owing to a read error. The chain links TRGV2 to TRGJ1 or TRGJ2. The CDR3 spans 16 residues. Germline V CDR1 and CDR2: EGSNGY, YDSYNSKV. The CDR3 here is CATWDGLSPGRSKLLF. The CDR3 DNA is TGTGCCACCTGGGACGGACTCTCCCCCGGGAGGTCCAAACTCTTATTT.

Turning to this clone: The sample holds other DNA sequences that translate to the same CDR3. J is TRGJ1 or TRGJ2 and V is TRGV4. Germline lookup yields CDR1 EGSTGY and CDR2 YDSYTSSV. The CDR3 spans 12 residues. With 6 bases clipped from V and 5 bases from J, the junction kept 7 bases outside the gene matches. The CDR3 sequence is CATWNADYKKLF. The CDR3 nucleotides read TGTGCCACCTGGAATGCAGATTATAAGAAACTCTTT.

As concerns this clone: Different DNA sequences within this sample yield the same CDR3. J is TRGJ1 or TRGJ2 and V is TRGV9. This CDR3 has 13 residues. The germline V gene encodes CDR1 GITISATS and CDR2 ISYDGTV (reference sequence). The J segment lost 2 bases and the V segment lost 3 bases, leaving 4 bases of the junction unmatched. In nucleotides, the CDR3 is TGTGCCTTGTGGGAGTCCTATTATTATAAGAAACTCTTT. It translates to CALWESYYYKKLF.

This chain links TRGV4 with TRGJP. V was clipped by 6 bases and J by 9 bases; unmatched bases: 11. The CDR3 contains 16 residues. Germline CDR1 reads EGSTGY; CDR2 reads YDSYTSSV. The CDR3 sequence: CATWNVTRLGKKIKVF. The CDR3 region has the DNA TGTGCCACCTGGAATGTTACACGGTTGGGCAAAAAAATCAAGGTATTT.

This clone was counted only a few times. This sequence joins TRGV2 and TRGJ1 or TRGJ2. Looked up from germline, CDR1 is EGSNGY and CDR2 is YDSYNSKV. V shed 0 bases, J shed 7 bases, and the junction held 6 bases outside the gene matches. The CDR3 has 13 amino acids. CDR3 in DNA: TGTGCCACCTGGGACGGGCCTGAATATAAGAAACTCTTT. Its protein product is CATWDGPEYKKLF.

This clone occurred a few times. The rearrangement uses TRGV8 and TRGJ1 or TRGJ2. The CDR3 spans 11 residues. Germline values: CDR1 VENAVY, CDR2 YDSYNSRV. Unmatched junction bases numbered 6, after V lost 5 bases and J lost 8 bases. CDR3 nucleotides: TGTGCCACCTGGGGCACAGATAAGAAACTCTTT. Its protein is CATWGTDKKLF.

This clone was seen only a few times. V gene TRGV5 combines with J gene TRGJ1 or TRGJ2. J was trimmed by 12 bases and V by 0 bases; bases with no gene match: 11. The CDR3 covers 13 residues. Per germline, CDR1 VINAFY and CDR2 YDVSNSKD. CDR3 sequence reads: CATWDRQIRWKLF. Written as DNA, the CDR3 is TGTGCCACCTGGGACAGGCAGATAAGGTGGAAACTCTTT.

J is TRGJP1 and V is TRGV4. The V gene end was trimmed by 6 bases and the J gene end by 3 bases; junction bases not matched to a gene: 7. The CDR3 is 14 amino acids. Per germline, CDR1 EGSTGY and CDR2 YDSYTSSV. DNA for the CDR3: TGTGCCACCTGGAATCTGGCCACTGGTTGGTTCAAGATATTT. Its protein is CATWNLATGWFKIF.

Note on this clone: Sequence at one end of the junction differs from germline and may be a read error. This sequence joins TRGV4 and TRGJ1 or TRGJ2. This CDR3 contains 12 residues. CDR1 and CDR2 (germline): EGSTGY, YDSYTSSV. The DNA for the CDR3 is TGTGCCACCTGGAATGGGCCAATGGGGAAACTCTTT. It encodes CATWNGPMGKLF.

Points on this clone: Additional DNA sequences in this sample encode the identical CDR3. The genes are TRGV4 and TRGJ1 or TRGJ2. The CDR3 totals 10 residues. Germline CDR1 is EGSTGY and CDR2 is YDSYTSSV. V was pared by 1 base and J by 13 bases, with 4 bases of the junction left unmatched. The CDR3 DNA sequence: TGTGCCACCTGGGATGGCCCTAAACTCTTT. This encodes CATWDGPKLF.

A word on this clone: Other DNA variants within this sample encode the same CDR3. The J gene is TRGJP, the V gene TRGV9. V shed 5 bases and J 6 bases; nucleotides not matched to a gene: 1. The CDR3 loop spans 14 amino acids. Germline CDR1 reads GITISATS; CDR2 reads ISYDGTV (reference sequence). The CDR3 sequence is CALWAELGKKIKVF. CDR3 coding DNA: TGTGCCTTGTGGGCAGAGTTGGGCAAAAAAATCAAGGTATTT.

This clone was detected a few times. The chain recombines TRGV8 with TRGJ1 or TRGJ2. The germline CDR1 and CDR2 sequences are VENAVY and YDSYNSRV. The V and J ends lost 11 bases and 4 bases, in that order; junction bases with no gene match: 5. The CDR3 sequence is 10 residues long. Here the CDR3 reads CAISYYKKLF. The CDR3 DNA follows: TGTGCCATTTCCTATTATAAGAAACTCTTT.

This clone was recorded a few times. One base away lies a much larger clone, so this may be a sequencing read error. V usage is TRGV9 and J usage is TRGJ1 or TRGJ2. CDR3 size: 11 residues. From germline, CDR1 is GITISATS and CDR2 ISYDGTV (reference sequence). With V trimmed by 3 bases and J by 6 bases, 2 bases remained unmatched. Here the CDR3 reads CALWETYKKLF. The DNA of the CDR3 is TGTGCCTTGTGGGAGACTTATAAGAAACTCTTT.

This clone was seen more than once but under ten times. The chain recombines TRGV4 with TRGJ1 or TRGJ2. CDR3 length equals 13 residues. Unmatched junction bases numbered 4, after V lost 5 bases and J lost 0 bases. In germline, CDR1 is EGSTGY, CDR2 YDSYTSSV. Written as DNA, the CDR3 is TGTGCCACCTGGGGCTTGAATTATTATAAGAAACTCTTT. It is translated as CATWGLNYYKKLF.

The gene calls are TRGV5 and TRGJ1 or TRGJ2. This CDR3 is 14 amino acids long. The junction had 12 bases not matched to a gene; V was cut back by 0 bases and J by 10 bases. Per the germline V gene, CDR1 is VINAFY and CDR2 is YDVSNSKD. The CDR3 loop is CATWDRPISRKKLF. Written as DNA, the CDR3 is TGTGCCACCTGGGACAGGCCCATCAGTCGGAAGAAACTCTTT.

The rearrangement joins TRGV8 to TRGJP1. The CDR3 spans 16 residues. CDR1 is VENAVY, CDR2 YDSYNSRV, per germline. V lost 6 bases to trimming and J lost 0 bases; unmatched junction nucleotides: 10. The CDR3 DNA reads TGTGCCACCTGGTCAATCCTTTATACCACTGGTTGGTTCAAGATATTT. Amino acid sequence: CATWSILYTTGWFKIF.